This T cell receptor beta chain was retrieved from a study of blood T cell repertoires in COVID-19. As originally analysed: Amplifying reference gene primers gave estimates of nucleated cell counts. Data came from immunoSEQ multiplex PCR; TCRdb stores just in-frame clones and leaves some out. Clone size and V and J calls were adopted from that table, with D and trimming inferred from the DNA. The sample lists about 250,000 clones, 70% to 90% occurring once. Participants were placed into cohorts based on the clinical history they reported. The receptor was isolated from a woman under 40 who had recovered from COVID-19. Sequencing was performed on PBMCs or T cells enriched from blood (not recorded which).

The CDR3 DNA sequence: TGTGCCGTCGCAGGGGGCCCGAGCTCCTACGAGCAGTACTTC. Protein sequence: CAVAGGPSSYEQYF. The chain links TRBV28 to TRBJ2-7; TRBD1 aligns across 8 bases. The germline gives CDR1 MDHEN, CDR2 SYDVKM. V shed 11 bases and J 0 bases; nucleotides not matched to a gene: 9. The CDR3 runs to 14 residues.